The 22 T cell receptor beta chains listed next were all sequenced from one sample in a study of T cell responses to AZD1222 COVID-19 vaccine (TCRdb year 2021). Per the publication, the time point label means: baseline before first vaccination. The method was the immunoSEQ multiplex PCR assay. The source is immuneACCESS, and TCRdb retained only in-frame sequences with V and J called. Part of the clones is not carried over; for the studies checked, unresolved V genes explain less than half of this, and the remainder is unexplained. The sample includes 95,000 to 100,000 clones, with around 83% observed a single time. 1.4% of the sample goes to the ten largest clones. This specimen was peripheral blood, taken on day 0 of AZD1222 vaccination. Source of these receptors: an adult in good health.

The chain is built from TRBV28 and TRBJ1-2, with D possibly matching TRBD1 (6 bases). Germline CDR1 is MDHEN and CDR2 is SYDVKM. V shed 3 bases and J shed 4 bases, with 9 bases lying between them. CDR3 length equals 13 residues. The CDR3: CASSFPGAYGYTF. For the CDR3, the DNA is TGTGCCAGCAGTTTCCCGGGGGCCTATGGCTACACCTTC.

This rearrangement joins TRBV6-5 to TRBJ1-2; perhaps TRBD1 as D (5 bases). Trimming took off 2 bases at V and 7 bases at J, with 14 bases between the two ends. The CDR3 runs to 14 residues. Germline-derived CDR1 and CDR2 are MNHEY and SVGAGI. CDR3 in DNA: TGTGCCAGCAGTTACGGCATAGGGGAGAGTGGCTACACCTTC. As protein: CASSYGIGESGYTF.

The chain has TRBV6-1 and TRBJ1-1, with TRBD1 matching 7 bases. The V gene's germline CDR1 is MNHNS and CDR2 SASEGT. This CDR3 is built from 15 residues. The trim removed 2 bases at V and 1 base at J, leaving 4 bases unmatched. The CDR3 nucleotides are TGTGCCAGCAGTGAAAGTCACAGGGGGAACACTGAAGCTTTCTTT. The encoded protein is CASSESHRGNTEAFF.

The V and J genes are TRBV7-8 and TRBJ2-1, with 13 bases fitting TRBD2. The CDR3 extends over 15 amino acids. CDR1 and CDR2 from the germline V gene are SGHVS and FQNEAQ. With 2 bases clipped from V and 10 bases from J, the junction kept 5 bases outside the gene matches. CDR3 region: CASSLPGLAGREQFF. CDR3 DNA: TGTGCCAGCAGCTTACCGGGACTAGCGGGAAGAGAGCAGTTCTTC.

This chain joins TRBV29-1 and TRBJ1-1; D remains unclear. CDR3 length: 14 residues. Germline V gene data show CDR1 as SQVTM and CDR2 as ANQGSEA. V was clipped by 3 bases and J by 0 bases, with 11 bases between them. The CDR3 DNA reads as TGCAGCGTTGACCCAATCGGGATGAACACTGAAGCTTTCTTT. Its translation is CSVDPIGMNTEAFF. Supplemented by reference TRBV29-1 and TRBJ1-1, the full variable domain reads SAVISQKPSRDICQRGTSLTIQCQVDSQVTMMFWYRQQPGQSLTLIATANQGSEATYESGFVIDKFPISRPNLTFSTLTVSNMSPEDSSIYLCSVDPIGMNTEAFFGQGTRLTVV.

The CDR3 DNA sequence: TGTGCCAGCAGCGTAGTTTGGACCCGAGGTCGGGAGACCCAGTACTTC. Its protein is CASSVVWTRGRETQYF. The chain employs TRBV9 and TRBJ2-5; D remains ambiguous. V lost 0 bases and J 5 bases, leaving 17 bases between the germline ends. The CDR3 consists of 16 residues. Germline loops: CDR1 SGDLS, CDR2 YYNGEE.

The chain combines TRBV10-3 with TRBJ1-2; 7 positions agree with TRBD1. Germline V CDR1 and CDR2: ENHRY, SYGVKD. The CDR3 loop spans 15 amino acids. The ends lost 5 bases at V and 2 bases at J; junction bases unmatched: 8. This CDR3 is CAISTTDRANYGYTF. Here the CDR3 DNA reads TGTGCCATCAGTACGACAGACAGGGCAAACTATGGCTACACCTTC.

The chain recombines TRBV18 with TRBJ2-3; 10 bases fit TRBD2. CDR1 and CDR2 (germline): KGHSH, LQKENI. V was pared by 5 bases and J by 0 bases, with 5 bases of the junction left unmatched. The CDR3 totals 16 residues. CDR3 DNA sequence: TGTGCCAGCTCAACGCGGACTAGCGGTAGCACAGATACGCAGTATTTT. Its protein is CASSTRTSGSTDTQYF. The full variable domain, in which reference TRBV18 and TRBJ2-3 provide the parts outside the CDR3, is NAGVMQNPRHLVRRRGQEARLRCSPMKGHSHVYWYRQLPEEGLKFMVYLQKENIIDESGMPKERFSAEFPKEGPSILRIQQVVRGDSAAYFCASSTRTSGSTDTQYFGPGTRLTVL.

The chain employs TRBV14 and TRBJ1-2; maybe TRBD1 (6 bases). This CDR3 comprises 16 residues. In germline, CDR1 is SGHDN, CDR2 FVKESK. V lost 2 bases, J lost 0 bases, and 13 bases lay in between. CDR3 nucleotide sequence: TGTGCCAGCAGCCAAAGGGCCGGACAGACTAACTATGGCTACACCTTC. Its protein product is CASSQRAGQTNYGYTF.

CDR3 DNA sequence: TGCAGCGTTGTAGCGGGAGGAAAGACCCAGTACTTC. Translating gives CSVVAGGKTQYF. V and J are TRBV29-1 and TRBJ2-5, with 10 bases matching TRBD2. J gave up 6 bases and V 4 bases, and 2 bases lay outside the gene matches. This CDR3 comprises 12 residues. Germline V gene lookup returns CDR1 SQVTM and CDR2 ANQGSEA.

This clone has just one count. This CDR3 is CASSLSAGGYYGYTF. The DNA of the CDR3 is TGTGCCAGCAGTTTATCGGCAGGGGGCTACTATGGCTACACCTTC. The chain uses TRBV27 and TRBJ1-2; 8 positions match TRBD1. The trim removed 0 bases at V and 3 bases at J, leaving 3 bases unmatched. This CDR3 comprises 15 residues. Germline loops: CDR1 MNHEY, CDR2 SMNVEV (reference sequence).

This clone showed up just a few times. CDR3 in DNA: TGTGCCAGTAGTATGAGGTCGGACTATGGCTACACCTTC. This translates into CASSMRSDYGYTF. V usage is TRBV19 and J usage is TRBJ1-2; no definite D call. The CDR3 is 13 residues long. Germline assignment: CDR1 LNHDA and CDR2 SQIVND (reference sequence). The V end lost 3 bases, the J end lost 3 bases, and 8 bases lay between the germline ends.

V and J are TRBV11-2 and TRBJ1-1, with a possible D match to TRBD1 (5 bases). This CDR3 region has 13 residues. Germline CDR1 reads SGHAT; CDR2 reads FQNNGV. Deletions cut 8 bases from V and 8 bases from J, with 18 bases between. As DNA, the CDR3 is TGTGCCAGCGCCCTGGGGCCTGAACGGGAAGCTTTCTTT. The encoded protein is CASALGPEREAFF.

The DNA for the CDR3 is TGTGCCAGCAGCTCTTTGTCGTCCAGGGGCACCGGAAACACCATATATTTT. Its translation: CASSSLSSRGTGNTIYF. This chain joins TRBV11-2 and TRBJ1-3; tentative D call: TRBD1 (6 bases). Trimming took off 4 bases at V and 4 bases at J, with 20 bases between the two ends. CDR3 length: 17 residues. Per germline, CDR1 SGHAT and CDR2 FQNNGV.

This rearrangement joins TRBV19 to TRBJ2-7; TRBD1 might be the D (6 bases). Trimming pared 6 bases from V and 4 bases from J, leaving 10 bases between. Germline V lookup: CDR1 LNHDA, CDR2 SQIVND (reference sequence). This CDR3 has 12 residues. DNA for the CDR3: TGTGCCAGTAGCAAACAGGGTTACGAGCAGTACTTC. Encoded protein: CASSKQGYEQYF.

The chain joins TRBV20-1 to TRBJ1-5; D perhaps matches TRBD1 (5 bases). The CDR3 runs 15 residues. The V end lost 3 bases, the J end lost 4 bases, and 16 bases lay between the germline ends. Per germline, CDR1 DFQATT and CDR2 SNEGSKA (reference sequence). CDR3 sequence reads: CSASSGIRRNQPQHF. CDR3 nucleotide sequence: TGCAGTGCTAGTTCAGGGATCAGGAGGAATCAGCCCCAGCATTTT.

V and J are TRBV12-3 or TRBV12-4 and TRBJ1-5; D is unclear. The V end was cut by 6 bases, the J end by 6 bases, with 9 bases between. There are 12 residues in the CDR3. The DNA for the CDR3 is TGTGCCAGCAGCAGCGGACTTCAGCCCCAGCATTTT. Encoded protein: CASSSGLQPQHF.

V and J are TRBV4-2 and TRBJ2-7; TRBD1 might be the D (6 bases). V was clipped by 4 bases and J by 2 bases, with 12 bases between them. Germline CDR1 and CDR2: LGHNA and YNFKEQ. This CDR3 is 14 amino acids long. CDR3 coding DNA: TGTGCCAGCAGCCCCCGGACAGTACCCTACGAGCAGTACTTC. Protein product: CASSPRTVPYEQYF.

The chain's CDR3 is CASSLGQIATNEKLFF. CDR3 nucleotide sequence: TGTGCCAGCAGTTTGGGACAGATTGCAACTAATGAAAAACTGTTTTTT. The chain links TRBV28 to TRBJ1-4; 7 positions agree with TRBD1. The CDR3 loop spans 16 amino acids. Germline-derived CDR1 and CDR2 are MDHEN and SYDVKM. With 3 bases clipped from V and 0 bases from J, the junction kept 4 bases outside the gene matches. Complete variable domain (other parts from reference TRBV28 and TRBJ1-4): DVKVTQSSRYLVKRTGEKVFLECVQDMDHENMFWYRQDPGLGLRLIYFSYDVKMKEKGDIPEGYSVSREKKERFSLILESASTNQTSMYLCASSLGQIATNEKLFFGSGTQLSVL.

This clone was found once. The V gene is TRBV30, the J gene TRBJ1-6; possibly TRBD1 for D (6 bases). V lost 0 bases to trimming and J lost 7 bases, with 7 bases between them. The CDR3 runs to 13 residues. From germline, CDR1 is GTSNPN and CDR2 SVGIG (reference sequence). CDR3: CAWSVQGNSPLHF. CDR3 nucleotide sequence: TGTGCCTGGAGTGTACAGGGAAATTCACCCCTCCACTTT.

The chain joins TRBV6-2 or TRBV6-3 to TRBJ1-1; D remains unclear. The CDR3 extends over 15 amino acids. V lost 5 bases, J lost 6 bases, and 19 bases lay in between. Germline CDR1 reads MNHEY; CDR2 reads SVGEGT. For the CDR3, the DNA is TGTGCCAGCAGTACTCGGACTCTCATTTCCCCTGAAGCTTTCTTT. Amino acids: CASSTRTLISPEAFF.

The chain joins TRBV16 to TRBJ2-7; D not certain. This CDR3 region has 16 residues. The germline V gene encodes CDR1 KGHSY and CDR2 FQNENV. V was cut by 2 bases and J by 2 bases, with 16 bases left in between. The CDR3 sequence: CASSQTPAPPPYEQYF. CDR3 nucleotides: TGTGCCAGCAGCCAAACCCCCGCCCCGCCACCCTACGAGCAGTACTTC. Filled out from reference TRBV16 and TRBJ2-7, the complete variable domain reads GEEVAQTPKHLVRGEGQKAKLYCAPIKGHSYVFWYQQVLKNEFKFLISFQNENVFDETGMPKERFSAKCLPNSPCSLEIQATKLEDSAVYFCASSQTPAPPPYEQYFGPGTRLTVT.